Listed here is a single T cell receptor beta chain. This clonotype showed up just a few times. Its antigen is not yet known. Base qualities are missing; no much larger clone stands one base away. CDR3 length: 17 amino acids, cysteine to phenylalanine. The read is trimmed to its CDR3 DNA, 51 bases read in frame from base 1. CDR1 and CDR2, looked up from the germline V gene, are MNHNS and SASEGT. For this chain, trimming is 7 bases at the V end and 4 bases at the J end, and the number of junction bases without a gene match is 16. Every donor was a healthy Caucasian. Three pairs of female monozygotic twins, all aged about 18 to 30 years, made up the twin cohort. Positive isolation kits from Invitrogen were used to isolate the CD4+ and CD8+ T cell populations. The data were obtained in a study of identical twins (dated by TCRdb to 2015 to 2016). About the full investigation: To test whether fetal clonotypes persist, the study used deep sequencing on TCR alpha and beta repertoires from monozygotic twins, unrelated adults of various ages, and cord blood. To rule out contamination, the twin experiments were replicated at different times with different library preparation protocols. Results and caveats for the whole study, not just this receptor: The excess sharing between twins in beta out-of-frame sequences was weaker because fewer shared sequences reduced the signal-to-noise ratio. Conclusions relied on cross-sectional statistical analysis, since the same donors could not be followed over many years. Invariant T cells such as MAIT and iNKT could partly confound zero-insertion analyses, though diverse VJ usage argued against this for most clonotypes. Fewer insertions were carried by abundant cord blood beta clonotypes, a similar but weaker trend appeared in young adult naive repertoires, and no such trend appeared in memory repertoires. Out-of-frame TCR alpha sequences shared between twins showed an excess of low generation-probability sequences compared with coincidental sharing between unrelated individuals. Recombination models systematically underestimated out-of-frame TCR alpha sharing in monozygotic twins but agreed with sharing between unrelated individuals.

Library preparation employed 5' RACE. The reads were generated on an Illumina HiSeq 2000. A universal primer binding site was added through template switching, and the final cDNA carried a unique molecular identifier so that TCR cDNA molecules could be counted accurately. Specific primers in the conserved constant-segment region were used to synthesize first-strand cDNA for the TCR alpha and beta chains. Each cDNA library was double barcoded, with a SMART-Mk sample barcode plus Illumina barcodes, to control for contamination. TruSeq adapter sequences, together with Illumina sample barcodes, were added in two successive PCR steps. The TCR alpha and beta cDNA libraries were sequenced on the Illumina HiSeq platform using custom primers. On the study's bioinformatics: Raw reads were processed with MiGEC to extract unique molecular identifiers, and MiXCR was used to determine CDR3 positions. For each individual, recombination models were inferred using an EM algorithm with the repgenHMM and IGoR tools. The tcR package in R was used for shared clonotype analysis, with sharing normalized by the product of cloneset sizes. To study raw recombination without the effects of thymic and clonal selection, out-of-frame nonproductive sequences were analyzed. TCRdb redid the processing of the public reads, applying fastp at Q25 and MiXCR, and retained in-frame beta chains. Each entry merges the rows of one CDR3 protein and shows their most common DNA and genes. TCRdb's processing, not the authors' own work, is the source of the V and J calls. The sample contains roughly 490,000 distinct CDR3 sequences, 14% of them found a single time. The ten largest clonotypes hold approximately 0.98% of the sample.

These data are also associated with another study on yellow fever vaccine responses in identical twins. As the second paper documents: The T cell response to vaccination in identical twins was reported by the authors to appear partly convergent and partly personalized. The study precisely tracked vaccine-responding T cell clones in identical twins.

What was sequenced was CD4+ T cells sorted from blood. Rearrangement joined TRBV6-1 to TRBJ2-7; 10 central bases correspond to TRBD2. The sequence was obtained from a woman in her late teens or twenties in good health. DNA sequence: TGTGCCAGCAACCCACGGAAGGCTAGCGGGAGTCCTTACGAGCAGTACTTC. Its translation reads: CASNPRKASGSPYEQYF.